The 22 T cell receptor beta chains in this list originate from one sample, sequenced in a study of cytomegalovirus exposure and HLA in healthy donors. The PCR made use of 60 Vbeta and 13 Jbeta primers. Repertoires were generated with immunoSEQ multiplex PCR, while TCRdb's copy carries only in-frame clones and drops some. The sample lists approximately 170,000 clones, more than 80% occurring once. The sample comprised PBMCs. The receptor source for this set is a woman aged 18 to 35 in good health and CMV-seronegative.

This chain links TRBV29-1 with TRBJ1-5; 8 nucleotides align to TRBD1. V lost 7 bases to trimming and J lost 6 bases; unmatched junction nucleotides: 8. Germline CDR1 and CDR2: SQVTM and ANQGSEA. CDR3 length: 13 amino acids. This CDR3 reads CSAETGEGQPQHF. CDR3 in DNA: TGCAGCGCTGAGACAGGGGAAGGTCAGCCCCAGCATTTT.

The rearrangement links TRBV19 to TRBJ1-3; D might be TRBD1 (5 bases). The CDR3 extends over 16 amino acids. The V gene lost 5 bases and the J gene lost 2 bases, with 16 bases spanning the gap. Germline V gene data show CDR1 as LNHDA and CDR2 as SQIVND (reference sequence). CDR3: CASSLGWGRAGNTIYF. The DNA for the CDR3 is TGTGCCAGTAGTCTAGGATGGGGCAGGGCTGGAAACACCATATATTTT.

The V and J genes are TRBV11-3 and TRBJ1-2, with D uncertain. CDR1 is SGHNT, CDR2 YENEEA, per germline. CDR3 size: 15 residues. Trimming took off 6 bases at V and 2 bases at J, with 16 bases between the two ends. The CDR3 DNA is TGTGCCAGCAGTTCCGAACGAGCAGGAAACTATGGCTACACCTTC. It specifies CASSSERAGNYGYTF.

V is TRBV11-2 and J is TRBJ2-1; D may be TRBD2 (6 bases). Trimming stripped 2 bases from V and 5 bases from J, with 13 bases between. Per the germline V gene, CDR1 is SGHAT and CDR2 is FQNNGV. This CDR3 is 15 amino acids long. The chain's CDR3 is CASSLSRGNNNEQFF. The DNA of the CDR3 is TGTGCCAGCAGCTTATCTCGCGGGAACAACAATGAGCAGTTCTTC.

About this clone: An end of the junction differs from the germline gene, which may be a read error. The V call is TRBV7-9, the J call TRBJ1-3, with a weak D call TRBD1 (5 bases). CDR1 is SEHNR and CDR2 is FQNEAQ in the germline V gene (reference sequence). This CDR3 contains 17 residues. DNA for the CDR3: TGTTCCAGCAGCTTAACGGGACTCCAAAAGGCTGGAAACACCATATATTTT. This codes for CSSSLTGLQKAGNTIYF.

The chain has TRBV9 and TRBJ2-7; D possibly corresponds to TRBD1 (6 bases). The germline V gene encodes CDR1 SGDLS and CDR2 YYNGEE. There are 13 residues in the CDR3. V gave up 0 bases and J gave up 9 bases, with 13 bases separating them. The CDR3 DNA reads TGTGCCAGCAGCGTAGATTGGGGGCACGGGCAGTACTTC. Residues: CASSVDWGHGQYF.

The chain combines TRBV29-1 with TRBJ2-2; 8 bases are a match to TRBD2. V dropped 4 bases and J dropped 1; count of bases not matched to a gene: 8. The CDR3 totals 16 residues. Germline CDR1 SQVTM, CDR2 ANQGSEA. The CDR3 protein is CSVVSIAGLNTGELFF. For the CDR3, the DNA is TGCAGCGTTGTATCTATAGCGGGGTTGAACACCGGGGAGCTGTTTTTT.

V is TRBV5-4 and J is TRBJ2-2; TRBD2 aligns across 15 bases. Looked up from germline, CDR1 is SGHNT and CDR2 is YYREEE (reference sequence). This CDR3 is 19 amino acids long. The V segment lost 4 bases and the J segment 3 bases; nucleotides outside the gene matches: 10. This CDR3 reads CASSGSGRTSGRDTGELFF. The CDR3 DNA is TGTGCCAGCAGCGGAAGCGGTAGGACTAGCGGGAGGGACACCGGGGAGCTGTTTTTT.

This chain joins TRBV19 and TRBJ2-1; TRBD2 matches at 12 bases. CDR1 and CDR2 (germline): LNHDA, SQIVND (reference sequence). Losses at the gene ends were 3 bases for V and 7 bases for J; bases not matched to a gene: 10. The CDR3 sequence is 17 residues long. CDR3 residues: CASSILISSGRGNEQFF. Here the CDR3 DNA reads TGTGCCAGTAGTATCCTTATCTCTAGCGGGAGGGGAAATGAGCAGTTCTTC.

There are a few counts of this clone. V gene TRBV4-1 combines with J gene TRBJ1-5; the D is unclear. Trimming removed 2 bases from V and 4 bases from J, with 24 bases in between. In germline, CDR1 is MGHRA, CDR2 YSYEKL. The CDR3 length is 19 residues. CDR3 in DNA: TGCGCCAGCAGCCAAACTCCGGTAGGGAGGGCTATAGGAAATCAGCCCCAGCATTTT. Encoded protein: CASSQTPVGRAIGNQPQHF.

The CDR3 bases are TGTGCCAGCAGCCAAGTAAGCGGCCTCGGTAGACCTAACACTGAAGCTTTCTTT. The encoded protein is CASSQVSGLGRPNTEAFF. The V call is TRBV4-2, the J call TRBJ1-1; D gene uncertain. V lost 1 base and J 2 bases, leaving 20 bases between the germline ends. CDR1 and CDR2 from the germline V gene are LGHNA and YNFKEQ. This CDR3 comprises 18 residues.

V usage is TRBV5-8 and J usage is TRBJ2-2; D might be TRBD2 (5 bases). The CDR3 length is 14 residues. With 7 bases removed from V and 4 bases from J, the gap between germline ends came to 14 bases. Looked up from germline, CDR1 is SGHTS and CDR2 is YDEGEE. DNA for the CDR3: TGTGCCAGCGATGGGTTGCGGGTCACCGGGGAGCTGTTTTTT. Its protein is CASDGLRVTGELFF.

This clone has more than one count but fewer than ten. V usage is TRBV30 and J usage is TRBJ2-1, with 13 nucleotides matching TRBD2. V dropped 1 base and J dropped 6; count of bases not matched to a gene: 3. Germline values: CDR1 GTSNPN, CDR2 SVGIG (reference sequence). This CDR3 has 15 residues. The CDR3: CAWSGLAGGSNEQFF. CDR3 sequence (DNA): TGTGCCTGGAGTGGACTAGCGGGAGGATCCAATGAGCAGTTCTTC. Filled out from reference TRBV30 and TRBJ2-1, the complete variable domain reads SQTIHQWPATLVQPVGSPLSLECTVEGTSNPNLYWYRQAAGRGLQLLFYSVGIGQISSEVPQNLSASRPQDRQFILSSKKLLLSDSGFYLCAWSGLAGGSNEQFFGPGTRLTVL.

The J gene is TRBJ2-2, the V gene TRBV7-8, with 8 bases aligning to TRBD2. Losses at the gene ends were 5 bases for V and 5 bases for J; bases not matched to a gene: 7. This CDR3 spans 15 amino acids. Germline V gives CDR1 SGHVS, CDR2 FQNEAQ. The CDR3: CASSATSEETGELFF. The CDR3 region has the DNA TGTGCCAGCAGCGCGACTAGCGAGGAGACCGGGGAGCTGTTTTTT.

The count of this clone is one. The gene calls are TRBV28 and TRBJ2-7; TRBD1 aligns across 9 bases. The germline gives CDR1 MDHEN, CDR2 SYDVKM. The J segment lost 6 bases and the V segment lost 9 bases, leaving 12 bases of the junction unmatched. The CDR3 is 14 residues long. DNA of the CDR3: TGTGCCAGTATACCGGGACAGGGATTTCGCGAGCAGTACTTC. Translating gives CASIPGQGFREQYF.

Only a few counts were recorded for this clone. The chain employs TRBV5-6 and TRBJ2-4; the match to TRBD1 covers 9 bases. The V gene's germline CDR1 is SGHDT and CDR2 YYEEEE. This CDR3 is built from 14 residues. V shed 2 bases, J shed 8 bases, and the junction held 5 bases outside the gene matches. The CDR3 here is CASSFGTGRDIQYF. CDR3 bases: TGTGCCAGCAGCTTTGGGACAGGGCGGGACATTCAGTACTTC.

V is TRBV29-1 and J is TRBJ1-4; weak D call: TRBD1 (5 bases). The CDR3 runs 14 residues. Germline loops: CDR1 SQVTM, CDR2 ANQGSEA. V lost 7 bases and J lost 3, with 15 bases in between. This CDR3 reads CSAKEDKSNEKLFF. CDR3 coding DNA: TGCAGCGCCAAAGAGGACAAGTCTAATGAAAAACTGTTTTTT.

Written as DNA, the CDR3 is TGTGCCTGGAGTGTATTTACTGGGTTCGCTAGCGGGTACGCGAACACCGGGGAGCTGTTTTTT. This encodes CAWSVFTGFASGYANTGELFF. The chain uses TRBV30 and TRBJ2-2, with TRBD2 matching over 8 bases. CDR3 size: 21 residues. Unmatched junction bases numbered 18, after V lost 0 bases and J lost 0 bases. Per germline, CDR1 GTSNPN and CDR2 SVGIG (reference sequence).

The chain combines TRBV7-8 with TRBJ1-3; 7 bases fit TRBD1. This CDR3 is built from 15 residues. The J segment lost 4 bases and the V segment lost 5 bases, leaving 8 bases of the junction unmatched. CDR1 SGHVS and CDR2 FQNEAQ come from the germline V gene. CDR3 coding DNA: TGTGCCAGCAGCGTAAGACAGGGCTTAGGAAACACCATATATTTT. It specifies CASSVRQGLGNTIYF.

The CDR3 is CASGRGSITDTQYF. DNA of the CDR3: TGTGCTAGTGGGCGGGGGTCAATCACAGATACGCAGTATTTT. The rearrangement uses TRBV12-5 and TRBJ2-3; 7 positions match TRBD2. V lost 6 bases to trimming and J lost 2 bases; unmatched junction nucleotides: 5. Looked up from germline, CDR1 is LGHNT and CDR2 is FRNRAP. There are 14 residues in the CDR3.

In this sample, this clone turned up once. The rearrangement joins TRBV5-1 to TRBJ2-1; 10 positions match TRBD2. The length of the CDR3 is 15 residues. Germline V lookup: CDR1 SGHRS, CDR2 YFSETQ. The ends lost 4 bases at V and 6 bases at J; junction bases unmatched: 7. In nucleotides, the CDR3 is TGCGCCAGCAGCCCCCTAGCGGGAGTAAGCAATGAGCAGTTCTTC. Residues: CASSPLAGVSNEQFF. Together with reference TRBV5-1 and TRBJ2-1, the CDR3 gives the full variable domain: KAGVTQTPRYLIKTRGQQVTLSCSPISGHRSVSWYQQTPGQGLQFLFEYFSETQRNKGNFPGRFSGRQFSNSRSEMNVSTLELGDSALYLCASSPLAGVSNEQFFGPGTRLTVL.

The V call is TRBV6-5, the J call TRBJ1-1; D ambiguous. The germline gives CDR1 MNHEY, CDR2 SVGAGI. The CDR3 runs 14 residues. V lost 6 bases and J 1 base, leaving 12 bases between the germline ends. CDR3 coding DNA: TGTGCCAGCAGAACGTTGACTGGGAACACTGAAGCTTTCTTT. Translation gives CASRTLTGNTEAFF.